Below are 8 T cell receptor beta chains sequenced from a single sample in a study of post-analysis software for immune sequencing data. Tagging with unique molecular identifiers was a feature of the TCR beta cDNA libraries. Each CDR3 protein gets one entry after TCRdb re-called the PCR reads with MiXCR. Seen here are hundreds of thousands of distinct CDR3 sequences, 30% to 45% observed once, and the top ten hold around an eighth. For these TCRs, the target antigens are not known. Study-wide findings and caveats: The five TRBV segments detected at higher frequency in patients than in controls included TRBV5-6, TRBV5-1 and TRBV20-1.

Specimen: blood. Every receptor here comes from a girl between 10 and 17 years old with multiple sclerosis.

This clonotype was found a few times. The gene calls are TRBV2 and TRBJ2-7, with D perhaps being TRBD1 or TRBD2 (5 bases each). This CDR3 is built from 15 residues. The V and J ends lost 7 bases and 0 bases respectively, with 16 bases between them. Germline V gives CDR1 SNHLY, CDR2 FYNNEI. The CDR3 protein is CASTLEAGSSYEQYF. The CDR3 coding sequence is TGTGCCAGCACCCTGGAGGCAGGGAGCTCCTACGAGCAGTACTTC.

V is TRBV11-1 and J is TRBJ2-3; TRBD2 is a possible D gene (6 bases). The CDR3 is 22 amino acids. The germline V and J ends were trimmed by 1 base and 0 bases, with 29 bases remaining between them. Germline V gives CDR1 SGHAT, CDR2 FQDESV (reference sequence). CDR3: CASSLVGGSRLSYPSSTDTQYF. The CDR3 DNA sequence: TGTGCCAGCAGCTTAGTCGGGGGATCCCGTCTCTCATACCCCTCTAGCACAGATACGCAGTATTTT.

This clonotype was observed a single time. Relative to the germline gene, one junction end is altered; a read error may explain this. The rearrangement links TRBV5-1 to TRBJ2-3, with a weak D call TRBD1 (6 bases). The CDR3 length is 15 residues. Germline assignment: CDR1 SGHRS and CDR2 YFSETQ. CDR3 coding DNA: TGCGCCAGTAGCTTGAAGGTGGGGGCCACAGATACGCAGTATTTT. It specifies CASSLKVGATDTQYF. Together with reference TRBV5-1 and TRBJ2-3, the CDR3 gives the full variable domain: KAGVTQTPRYLIKTRGQQVTLSCSPISGHRSVSWYQQTPGQGLQFLFEYFSETQRNKGNFPGRFSGRQFSNSRSEMNVSTLELGDSALYLCASSLKVGATDTQYFGPGTRLTVL.

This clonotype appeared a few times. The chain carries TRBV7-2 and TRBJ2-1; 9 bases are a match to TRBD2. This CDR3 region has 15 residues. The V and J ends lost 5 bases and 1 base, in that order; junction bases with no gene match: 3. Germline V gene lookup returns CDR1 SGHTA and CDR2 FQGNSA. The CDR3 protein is CASSPSGESYNEQFF. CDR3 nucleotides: TGTGCCAGCAGCCCTAGCGGGGAATCCTACAATGAGCAGTTCTTC.

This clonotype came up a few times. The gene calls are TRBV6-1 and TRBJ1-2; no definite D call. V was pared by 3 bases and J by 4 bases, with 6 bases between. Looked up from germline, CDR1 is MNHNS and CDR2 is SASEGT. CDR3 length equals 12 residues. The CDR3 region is CASSDLLYGYTF. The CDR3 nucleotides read TGTGCCAGCAGTGATTTGCTCTATGGCTACACCTTC.

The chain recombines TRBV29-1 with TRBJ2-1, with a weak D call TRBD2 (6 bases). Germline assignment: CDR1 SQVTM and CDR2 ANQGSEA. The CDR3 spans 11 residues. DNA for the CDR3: TGCATCGTGCTGGGGGGCAATGAGCAGTTCTTC. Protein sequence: CIVLGGNEQFF.

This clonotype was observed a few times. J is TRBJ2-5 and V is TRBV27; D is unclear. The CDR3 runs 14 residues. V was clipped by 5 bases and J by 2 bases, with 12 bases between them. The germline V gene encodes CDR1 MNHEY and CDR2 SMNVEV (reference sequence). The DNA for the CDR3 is TGTGCCAGCAGTCCAAATCTGATTCAAGAGACCCAGTACTTC. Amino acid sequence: CASSPNLIQETQYF.

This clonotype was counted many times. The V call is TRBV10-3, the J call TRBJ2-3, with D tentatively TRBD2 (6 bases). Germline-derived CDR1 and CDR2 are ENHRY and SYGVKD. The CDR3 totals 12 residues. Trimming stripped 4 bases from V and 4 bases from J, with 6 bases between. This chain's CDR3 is CAISGDSDTQYF. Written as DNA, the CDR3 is TGTGCCATCAGTGGGGACTCAGATACGCAGTATTTT.